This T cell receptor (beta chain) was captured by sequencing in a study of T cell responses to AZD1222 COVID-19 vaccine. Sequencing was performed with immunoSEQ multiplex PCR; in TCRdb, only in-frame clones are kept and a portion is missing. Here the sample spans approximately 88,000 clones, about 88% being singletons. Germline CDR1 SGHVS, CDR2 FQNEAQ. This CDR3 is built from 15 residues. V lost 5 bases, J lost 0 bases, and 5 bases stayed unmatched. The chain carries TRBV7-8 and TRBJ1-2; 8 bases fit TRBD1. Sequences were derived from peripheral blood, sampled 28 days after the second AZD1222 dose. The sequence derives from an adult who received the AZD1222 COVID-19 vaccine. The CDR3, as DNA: TGTGCCAGCAGCCCGGGACAGGCCCCTAACTATGGCTACACCTTC. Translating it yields CASSPGQAPNYGYTF.